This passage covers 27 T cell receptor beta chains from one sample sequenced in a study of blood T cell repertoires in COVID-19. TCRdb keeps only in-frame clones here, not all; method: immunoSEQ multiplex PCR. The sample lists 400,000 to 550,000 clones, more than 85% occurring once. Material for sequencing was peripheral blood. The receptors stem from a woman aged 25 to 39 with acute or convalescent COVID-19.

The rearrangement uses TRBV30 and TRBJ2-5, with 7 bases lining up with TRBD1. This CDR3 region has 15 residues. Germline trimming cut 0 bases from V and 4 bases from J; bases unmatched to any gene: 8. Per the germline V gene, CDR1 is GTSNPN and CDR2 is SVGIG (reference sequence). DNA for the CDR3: TGTGCCTGGAGTGTGCAGACAGGGTTAAGAGAGACCCAGTACTTC. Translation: CAWSVQTGLRETQYF. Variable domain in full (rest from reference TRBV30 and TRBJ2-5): SQTIHQWPATLVQPVGSPLSLECTVEGTSNPNLYWYRQAAGRGLQLLFYSVGIGQISSEVPQNLSASRPQDRQFILSSKKLLLSDSGFYLCAWSVQTGLRETQYFGPGTRLLVL.

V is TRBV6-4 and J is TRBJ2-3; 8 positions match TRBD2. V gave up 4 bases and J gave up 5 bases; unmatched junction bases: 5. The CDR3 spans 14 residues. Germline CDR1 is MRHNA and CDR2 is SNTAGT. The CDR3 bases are TGTGCCAGCAGTGCGGGGGGGCCCGGAGATACGCAGTATTTT. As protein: CASSAGGPGDTQYF.

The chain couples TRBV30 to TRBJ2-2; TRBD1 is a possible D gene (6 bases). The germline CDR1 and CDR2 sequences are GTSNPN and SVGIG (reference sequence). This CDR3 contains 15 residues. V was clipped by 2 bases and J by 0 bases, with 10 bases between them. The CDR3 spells CAWSTGISNTGELFF. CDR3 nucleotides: TGTGCCTGGAGTACAGGGATTTCGAACACCGGGGAGCTGTTTTTT.

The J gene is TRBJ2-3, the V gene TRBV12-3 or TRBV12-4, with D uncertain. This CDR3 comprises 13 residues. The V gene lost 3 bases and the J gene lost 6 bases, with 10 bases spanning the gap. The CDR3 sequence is CASSLRNSDTQYF. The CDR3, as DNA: TGTGCCAGCAGTTTGCGAAACTCCGATACGCAGTATTTT.

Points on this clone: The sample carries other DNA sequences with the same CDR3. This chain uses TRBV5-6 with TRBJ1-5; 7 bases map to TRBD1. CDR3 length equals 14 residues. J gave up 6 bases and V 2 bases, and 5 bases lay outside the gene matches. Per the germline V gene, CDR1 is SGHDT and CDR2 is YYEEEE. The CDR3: CASSLGGAGQPQHF. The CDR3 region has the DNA TGTGCCAGCAGCTTAGGGGGCGCGGGTCAGCCCCAGCATTTT.

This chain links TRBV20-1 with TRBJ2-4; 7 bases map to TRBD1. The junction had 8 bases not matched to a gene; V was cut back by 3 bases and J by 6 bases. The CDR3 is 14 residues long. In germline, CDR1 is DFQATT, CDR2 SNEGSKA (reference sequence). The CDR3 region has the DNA TGCAGTGCTAGTGTCAGGGGGAGATCAAACATTCAGTACTTC. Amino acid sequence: CSASVRGRSNIQYF.

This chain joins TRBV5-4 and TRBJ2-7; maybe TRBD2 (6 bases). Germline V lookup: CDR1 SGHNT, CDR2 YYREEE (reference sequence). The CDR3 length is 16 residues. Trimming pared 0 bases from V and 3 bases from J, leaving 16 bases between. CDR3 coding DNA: TGTGCCAGCAGCTTGGGGGTAGGAGGGGCAAACTACGAGCAGTACTTC. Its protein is CASSLGVGGANYEQYF.

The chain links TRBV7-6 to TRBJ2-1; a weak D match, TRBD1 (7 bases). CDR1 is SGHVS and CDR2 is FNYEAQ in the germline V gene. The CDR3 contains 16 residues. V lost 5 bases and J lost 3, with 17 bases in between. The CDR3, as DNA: TGTGCCAGCAGCCGCAGAGGGGGCGGGGACTACAATGAGCAGTTCTTC. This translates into CASSRRGGGDYNEQFF.

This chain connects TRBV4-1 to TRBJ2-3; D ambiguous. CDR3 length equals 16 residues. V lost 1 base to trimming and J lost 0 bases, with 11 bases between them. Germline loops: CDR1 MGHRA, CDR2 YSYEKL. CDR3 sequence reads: CASSQAMLRSTDTQYF. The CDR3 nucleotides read TGCGCCAGCAGCCAAGCTATGCTACGTAGCACAGATACGCAGTATTTT.

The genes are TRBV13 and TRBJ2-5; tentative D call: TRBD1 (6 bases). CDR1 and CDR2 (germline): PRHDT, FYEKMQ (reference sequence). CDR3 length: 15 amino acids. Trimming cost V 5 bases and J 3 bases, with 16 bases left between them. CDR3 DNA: TGTGCCAGCAGCCGCCCAGGGGTACCCAAAGAGACCCAGTACTTC. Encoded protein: CASSRPGVPKETQYF.

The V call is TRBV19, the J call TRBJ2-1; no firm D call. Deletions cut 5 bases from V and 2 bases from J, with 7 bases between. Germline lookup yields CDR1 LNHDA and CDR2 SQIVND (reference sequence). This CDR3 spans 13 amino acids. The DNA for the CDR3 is TGTGCCAGTAGTCCACGGGCCTACAATGAGCAGTTCTTC. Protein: CASSPRAYNEQFF.

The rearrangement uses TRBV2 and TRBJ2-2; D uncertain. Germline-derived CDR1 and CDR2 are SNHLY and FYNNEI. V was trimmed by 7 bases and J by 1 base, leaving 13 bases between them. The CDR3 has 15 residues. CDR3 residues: CASTPQAGNTGELFF. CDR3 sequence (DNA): TGTGCCAGCACCCCCCAGGCAGGGAACACCGGGGAGCTGTTTTTT.

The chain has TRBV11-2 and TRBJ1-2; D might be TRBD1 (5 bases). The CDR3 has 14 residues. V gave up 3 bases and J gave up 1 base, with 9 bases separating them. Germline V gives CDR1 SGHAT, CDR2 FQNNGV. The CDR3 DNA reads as TGTGCCAGCAGCTTCTCAGGGATTAACTATGGCTACACCTTC. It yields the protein CASSFSGINYGYTF.

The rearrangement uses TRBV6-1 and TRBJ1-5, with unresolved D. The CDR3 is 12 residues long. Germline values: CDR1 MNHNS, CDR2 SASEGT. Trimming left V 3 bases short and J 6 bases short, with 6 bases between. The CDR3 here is CASSDSFQPQHF. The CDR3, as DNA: TGTGCCAGCAGTGATTCGTTTCAGCCCCAGCATTTT.

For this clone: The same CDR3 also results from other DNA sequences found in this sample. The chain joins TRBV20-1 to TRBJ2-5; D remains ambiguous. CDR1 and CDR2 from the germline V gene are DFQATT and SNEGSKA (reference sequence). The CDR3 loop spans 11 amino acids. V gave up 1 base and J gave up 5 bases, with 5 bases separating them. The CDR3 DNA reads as TGCAGTGCTAGAGGCGAGGAGACCCAGTACTTC. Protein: CSARGEETQYF.

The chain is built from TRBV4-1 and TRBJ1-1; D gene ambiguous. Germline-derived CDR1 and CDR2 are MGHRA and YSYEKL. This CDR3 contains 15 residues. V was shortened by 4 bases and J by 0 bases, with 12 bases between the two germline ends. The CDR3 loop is CASSPQPGVNTEAFF. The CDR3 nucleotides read TGCGCCAGCAGCCCCCAGCCGGGAGTGAACACTGAAGCTTTCTTT.

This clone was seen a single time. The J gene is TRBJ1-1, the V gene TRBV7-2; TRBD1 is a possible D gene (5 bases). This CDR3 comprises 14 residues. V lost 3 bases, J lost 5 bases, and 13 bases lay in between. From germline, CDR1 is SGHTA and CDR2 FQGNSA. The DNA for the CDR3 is TGTGCCAGCAGCTTTGGGTCAGGGAGGACTGAAGCTTTCTTT. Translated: CASSFGSGRTEAFF.

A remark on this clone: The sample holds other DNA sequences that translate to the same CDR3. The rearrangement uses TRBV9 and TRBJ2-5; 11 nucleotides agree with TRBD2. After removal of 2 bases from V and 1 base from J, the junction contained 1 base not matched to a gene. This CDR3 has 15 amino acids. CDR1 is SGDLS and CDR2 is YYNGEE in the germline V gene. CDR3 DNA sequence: TGTGCCAGCAGCGTGGGACTAGCGGCCCAAGAGACCCAGTACTTC. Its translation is CASSVGLAAQETQYF.

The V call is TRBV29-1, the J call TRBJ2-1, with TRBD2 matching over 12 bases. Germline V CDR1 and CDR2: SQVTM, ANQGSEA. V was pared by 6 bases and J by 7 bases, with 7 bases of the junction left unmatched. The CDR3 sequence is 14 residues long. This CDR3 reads CSVSSGGARNEQFF. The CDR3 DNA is TGCAGCGTCTCTAGCGGGGGGGCCCGAAATGAGCAGTTCTTC.

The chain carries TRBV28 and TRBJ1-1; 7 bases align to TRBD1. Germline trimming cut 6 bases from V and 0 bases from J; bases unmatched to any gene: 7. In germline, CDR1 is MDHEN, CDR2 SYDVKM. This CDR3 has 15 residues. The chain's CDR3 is CASRPNRGMNTEAFF. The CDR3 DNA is TGTGCCAGCAGACCCAACAGGGGTATGAACACTGAAGCTTTCTTT.

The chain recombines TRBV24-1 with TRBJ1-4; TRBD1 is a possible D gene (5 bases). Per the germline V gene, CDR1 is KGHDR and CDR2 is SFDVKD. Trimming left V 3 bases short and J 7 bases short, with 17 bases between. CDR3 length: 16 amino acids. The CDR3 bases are TGTGCCACCAGTGATCCCGGGCCCTCAACAGGTGAAAAACTGTTTTTT. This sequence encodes CATSDPGPSTGEKLFF.

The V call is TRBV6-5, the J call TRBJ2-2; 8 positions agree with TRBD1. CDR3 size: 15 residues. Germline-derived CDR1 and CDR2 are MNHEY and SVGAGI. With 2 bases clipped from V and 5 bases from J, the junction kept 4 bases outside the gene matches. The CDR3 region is CASSYQGAGTGELFF. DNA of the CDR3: TGTGCCAGCAGTTACCAGGGGGCGGGTACCGGGGAGCTGTTTTTT.

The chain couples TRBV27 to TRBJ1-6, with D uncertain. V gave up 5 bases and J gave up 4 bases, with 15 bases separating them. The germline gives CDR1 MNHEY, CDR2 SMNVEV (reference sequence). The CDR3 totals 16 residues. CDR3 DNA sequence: TGTGCCAGCAGTCCGCGGCCGCCGGAATATAATTCACCCCTCCACTTT. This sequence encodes CASSPRPPEYNSPLHF.

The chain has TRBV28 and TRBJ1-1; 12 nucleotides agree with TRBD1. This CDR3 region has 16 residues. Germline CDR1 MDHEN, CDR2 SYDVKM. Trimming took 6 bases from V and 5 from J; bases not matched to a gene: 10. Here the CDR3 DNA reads TGTGCCAGCAGAAAACCGGGACAGGGGGCGGGGACTGAAGCTTTCTTT. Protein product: CASRKPGQGAGTEAFF.

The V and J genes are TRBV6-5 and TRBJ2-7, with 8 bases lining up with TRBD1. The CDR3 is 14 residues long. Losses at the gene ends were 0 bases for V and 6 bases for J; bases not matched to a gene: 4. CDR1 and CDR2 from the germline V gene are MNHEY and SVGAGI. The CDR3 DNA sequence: TGTGCCAGCAGTTACTCGGCAGGGGGCGGCGAGCAGTACTTC. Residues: CASSYSAGGGEQYF.

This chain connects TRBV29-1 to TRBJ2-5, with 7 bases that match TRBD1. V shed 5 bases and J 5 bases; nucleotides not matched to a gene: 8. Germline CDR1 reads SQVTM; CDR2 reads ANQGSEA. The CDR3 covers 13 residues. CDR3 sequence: CSVSLQGMETQYF. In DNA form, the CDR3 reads TGCAGCGTTTCCCTACAGGGGATGGAGACCCAGTACTTC.

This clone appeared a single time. The CDR3 DNA reads TGCGCCAGCAGCTTGAGGCCTAGCATGACAGATACGCAGTATTTT. Translated, it gives CASSLRPSMTDTQYF. This chain connects TRBV5-1 to TRBJ2-3, with a tentative D call TRBD2 (5 bases). V was shortened by 1 base and J by 3 bases, with 12 bases between the two germline ends. Germline CDR1 reads SGHRS; CDR2 reads YFSETQ. The CDR3 covers 15 residues.